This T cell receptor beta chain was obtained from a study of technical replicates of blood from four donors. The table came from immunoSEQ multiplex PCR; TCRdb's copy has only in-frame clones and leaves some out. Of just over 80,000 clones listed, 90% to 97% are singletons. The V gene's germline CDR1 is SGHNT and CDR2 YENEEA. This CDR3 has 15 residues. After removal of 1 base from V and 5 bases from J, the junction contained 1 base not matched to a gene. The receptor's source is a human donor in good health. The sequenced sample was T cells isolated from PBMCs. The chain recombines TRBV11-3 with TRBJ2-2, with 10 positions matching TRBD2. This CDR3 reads CASSLVLAGTGELFF. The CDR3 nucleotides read TGTGCCAGCAGCTTAGTACTAGCGGGGACCGGGGAGCTGTTTTTT.